Each of the 13 T cell receptor beta chains below was sequenced from the same sample in a study of blood T cells in healthy people across ages. Sample-barcoded 5' priming and a J-beta primer mix drove a second PCR of about 7 to 11 cycles. Using its own MiXCR run on the 5' RACE reads, TCRdb lists one record per CDR3 protein. The data show 1.6 million or so distinct CDR3 sequences, roughly 32% seen once. The sequenced sample consisted of blood. The receptors come from a woman in her 30s in good health.

The chain recombines TRBV30 with TRBJ1-6; 7 nucleotides match TRBD1. This CDR3 spans 14 amino acids. The V gene's germline CDR1 is GTSNPN and CDR2 SVGIG (reference sequence). Trimming took 1 base from V and 8 from J; bases not matched to a gene: 5. The CDR3 nucleotides are TGTGCCTGGAGTGGGGACAGCAGCTATTCACCCCTCCACTTT. It translates to CAWSGDSSYSPLHF.

The gene calls are TRBV5-6 and TRBJ2-5, with D perhaps TRBD2 (5 bases). The germline CDR1 and CDR2 sequences are SGHDT and YYEEEE. Trimming cost V 4 bases and J 5 bases, with 15 bases left between them. This CDR3 has 14 amino acids. CDR3 sequence: CASSPGQPSETQYF. The CDR3 nucleotides read TGTGCCAGCAGCCCTGGGCAGCCTAGCGAGACCCAGTACTTC.

In regard to this clonotype: A single base separates this from a much larger clone, so it may be a read error. The chain employs TRBV6-5 and TRBJ2-7; TRBD1 might be the D (6 bases). The V and J ends lost 7 bases and 3 bases respectively, with 16 bases between them. There are 14 residues in the CDR3. Germline V gene sequence: CDR1 MNHEY, CDR2 SVGAGI. CDR3 coding DNA: TGTGCCAGCAAACAGGGACGGCAGAACTACGAGCAGTACTTC. Amino acids: CASKQGRQNYEQYF.

This clonotype was observed a few times. This chain connects TRBV18 to TRBJ1-1; TRBD1 matches at 7 bases. Germline V gene data show CDR1 as KGHSH and CDR2 as LQKENI. The CDR3 spans 15 residues. With 4 bases clipped from V and 4 bases from J, the junction kept 9 bases outside the gene matches. The CDR3: CASSLSDRATTEAFF. In DNA, the CDR3 is TGTGCCAGCTCACTAAGCGACAGGGCGACCACTGAAGCTTTCTTT.

This clonotype has just one count. This rearrangement joins TRBV20-1 to TRBJ2-3, with D perhaps TRBD1 (8 bases). The CDR3 is 17 amino acids. Germline CDR1 is DFQATT and CDR2 is SNEGSKA (reference sequence). V was clipped by 5 bases and J by 6 bases, with 27 bases between them. The CDR3 region is CSASGALGQGLRDTQYF. The CDR3 bases are TGCAGTGCTTCGGGAGCCCTAGGACAGGGACTAAGGGATACGCAGTATTTT.

The chain uses TRBV5-1 and TRBJ2-5; TRBD2 matches 8 bases. The CDR3 is 15 amino acids. Trimming took 5 bases from V and 2 from J; bases not matched to a gene: 8. Germline CDR1 SGHRS, CDR2 YFSETQ. The CDR3 loop is CASSYQRERQETQYF. CDR3 DNA sequence: TGCGCCAGCAGTTACCAGCGGGAGAGACAAGAGACCCAGTACTTC.

This clonotype was counted a few times. The chain uses TRBV7-9 and TRBJ1-2; D remains ambiguous. V lost 1 base and J lost 6, with 18 bases in between. Germline CDR1 SEHNR, CDR2 FQNEAQ (reference sequence). CDR3 length equals 16 residues. CDR3 DNA sequence: TGTGCCAGCAGCTTAGGACCGTCAGATGGGGTTGATGGCTACACCTTC. This sequence encodes CASSLGPSDGVDGYTF.

V and J are TRBV9 and TRBJ2-2; TRBD1 matches 9 bases. The length of the CDR3 is 17 residues. Germline trimming cut 3 bases from V and 2 bases from J; bases unmatched to any gene: 8. Germline lookup yields CDR1 SGDLS and CDR2 YYNGEE. DNA of the CDR3: TGTGCCAGCAGCGACCTTCCGGGACAGGGCAACACCGGGGAGCTGTTTTTT. Translation gives CASSDLPGQGNTGELFF.

This clonotype was counted only a few times. V usage is TRBV29-1 and J usage is TRBJ1-2; D is uncertain. Trimming pared 7 bases from V and 8 bases from J, leaving 11 bases between. The germline V gene encodes CDR1 SQVTM and CDR2 ANQGSEA. This CDR3 comprises 10 residues. The CDR3 DNA reads as TGCAGCGCTGACATTGGGGGCTACACCTTC. Protein: CSADIGGYTF.

This clonotype occurred a few times. This rearrangement joins TRBV6-2 or TRBV6-3 to TRBJ2-3; tentative D call: TRBD2 (6 bases). CDR1 and CDR2 from the germline V gene are MNHEY and SVGEGT. V was cut by 1 base and J by 2 bases, with 13 bases left in between. The CDR3 contains 16 residues. CDR3 bases: TGTGCCAGCAGTTACTGGGTAGCGGCCCACACAGATACGCAGTATTTT. Residues: CASSYWVAAHTDTQYF.

The gene calls are TRBV29-1 and TRBJ2-2; 10 bases are a match to TRBD1. Unmatched junction bases numbered 6, after V lost 7 bases and J lost 7 bases. CDR1 is SQVTM, CDR2 ANQGSEA, per germline. The CDR3 is made up of 13 amino acids. CDR3 bases: TGCAGCGCCGACAGGGGGCGGAGCGGGGAGCTGTTTTTT. Translating gives CSADRGRSGELFF.

This clonotype was recorded a few times. For the CDR3, the DNA is TGTGCCAGCAGCCTAAATGGTCTGCGGGGGGGCGCTTACAATGAGCAGTTCTTC. As protein: CASSLNGLRGGAYNEQFF. V usage is TRBV7-3 and J usage is TRBJ2-1; 9 bases align to TRBD2. CDR3 length equals 18 residues. J gave up 4 bases and V 5 bases, and 15 bases lay outside the gene matches. Germline lookup yields CDR1 SGHTA and CDR2 FQGTGA. Full variable domain (outside the CDR3, taken from reference TRBV7-3 and TRBJ2-1): GAGVSQTPSNKVTEKGKYVELRCDPISGHTALYWYRQSLGQGPEFLIYFQGTGAADDSGLPNDRFFAVRPEGSVSTLKIQRTERGDSAVYLCASSLNGLRGGAYNEQFFGPGTRLTVL.

CDR3 sequence: CASSLVGTSNTEAFF. CDR3 sequence (DNA): TGTGCCAGCAGCTTAGTAGGAACATCAAACACTGAAGCTTTCTTT. The gene calls are TRBV7-2 and TRBJ1-1; D not resolved. This CDR3 region has 15 residues. Per the germline V gene, CDR1 is SGHTA and CDR2 is FQGNSA. Trimming took 1 base from V and 2 from J, leaving 11 bases between them.